This T cell receptor (beta chain) was captured in a study of CD8 T cells in Susac syndrome. The authors reverse transcribed about 0.45 to 1 ug RNA with random hexamers. In TCRdb, the immunoSEQ multiplex PCR reads were re-called with MiXCR into one record per CDR3 protein. The sample holds some 180,000 distinct CDR3 sequences; 85% to 95% are singletons and the top ten take 0.085% to 0.1%. Patients with Susac syndrome fulfilled recently defined diagnostic criteria for definite or probable disease. V was clipped by 4 bases and J by 7 bases; unmatched bases: 11. The CDR3 spans 15 residues. Germline V lookup: CDR1 SGDLS, CDR2 YYNGEE.

Sequenced input: CD4+ T cells from PBMCs. This chain links TRBV9 with TRBJ2-4, with TRBD1 identical over 7 bases. This TCR came from a human donor with Susac syndrome. This CDR3 is CASSRDLWGQNIQYF. Written as DNA, the CDR3 is TGTGCCAGCAGCAGAGATCTTTGGGGACAGAACATTCAGTACTTC.